This is a list of T cell receptor beta chains from one sample in a study of cytomegalovirus exposure and HLA in healthy donors. Assay used: immunoSEQ multiplex PCR; TCRdb lists only in-frame clones, some missing. Of 120,000 or so clones detected, about three quarters appear once; the ten largest clones hold around 3.5%. The sample comprised PBMCs. The receptors originated from a man aged 30-40 years in good health and CMV-seronegative. CDR3s include the opening cysteine and the closing phenylalanine or tryptophan. The order of the fields is J gene, clone size, D gene, V gene, CDR3 DNA, CDR3 protein. D genes are given only for firm matches. Expanded clones are given a class, and other clones once, few, many or no size at all.

>TRBJ2-5|NA|NA|TRBV18
TGTGCCAGCTCACCCTCGGGGGAGACCCAGTACTTC
CASSPSGETQYF
>TRBJ2-7|once|TRBD1|TRBV6-5
TGTGCCAGCAGTTACCCCCGACAGGGGAATTACGAGCAGTACTTC
CASSYPRQGNYEQYF
>TRBJ2-3|NA|NA|TRBV27
TGTGCCAGCAGTTTGGCGAGCGGGTTGCCAGATACGCAGTATTTT
CASSLASGLPDTQYF
>TRBJ2-3|NA|NA|TRBV6-6
TGTGCCAGCAGGTTGACAGTCGAAGATACGCAGTATTTT
CASRLTVEDTQYF
>TRBJ1-1|NA|TRBD1|TRBV6-6
TGTGCCAGTAGAATCCGGGACAGTATGAACACTGAAGCTTTCTTT
CASRIRDSMNTEAFF
>TRBJ1-4|few|TRBD1|TRBV7-9
TGTGCCAGCAGCCCGAGAGGGACAGCTAATGAAAAACTGTTTTTT
CASSPRGTANEKLFF
>TRBJ1-3|once|NA|TRBV21-1
TGTGCCAGCAGCTATTGGACAGGGCGAAACAGCTCTGGAAACACCATATATTTT
CASSYWTGRNSSGNTIYF
>TRBJ2-2|NA|NA|TRBV10-3
TGTGCCACCGCGGACTACCAGAACACCGGGGAGCTGTTTTTT
CATADYQNTGELFF
>TRBJ1-5|NA|TRBD1|TRBV7-9
TGTGCCAGCAGCCAAGGGACAGGGTTTAGCAATCAGCCCCAGCATTTT
CASSQGTGFSNQPQHF
>TRBJ1-4|once|NA|TRBV6-5
TGTGCCAGCAGCAGCTACAGGGCAGGGAATGAAAAACTGTTTTTT
CASSSYRAGNEKLFF
>TRBJ1-2|NA|NA|TRBV27
TGTGCCAGCAGGGAGCCGGGGGTCTATGGCTACACCTTC
CASREPGVYGYTF
>TRBJ2-5|NA|TRBD2|TRBV5-1
TGCGCCAGCAGCTCCCCAGGGACTAGCGGGGGGGCCCAGTACTTC
CASSSPGTSGGAQYF
>TRBJ1-4|NA|NA|TRBV7-2
TGTGCCAGCAGCCCGGGGGGGAATGAAAAACTGTTTTTT
CASSPGGNEKLFF
>TRBJ1-5|once|TRBD1|TRBV10-1
TGCGCCAGCAATATCGGACAGGGGTGCTTTCAGCCCCAGCATTTT
CASNIGQGCFQPQHF
>TRBJ1-1|NA|NA|TRBV13
TGTGCCAGCAGTCGGACAACGAACACTGAAGCTTTCTTT
CASSRTTNTEAFF
>TRBJ2-1|NA|TRBD2|TRBV2
TGTGCCAGCAGTGATTGGGCTAGCGGGTACAATGAGCAGTTCTTC
CASSDWASGYNEQFF
>TRBJ1-2|few|NA|TRBV29-1
TGCAGCGCCCTTGGCAGGACTAACTATGGCTACACCTTC
CSALGRTNYGYTF
>TRBJ2-2|NA|NA|TRBV7-3
TGTGCCAGCAGCTTATACGCAGGGGCCACCGGGGAGCTGTTTTTT
CASSLYAGATGELFF
>TRBJ2-1|once|NA|TRBV9
TGTGCCAGCAGCCGAGGGGGGGGAATCAATGAGCAGTTCTTC
CASSRGGGINEQFF
>TRBJ2-6|NA|NA|TRBV19
TGTGCCAGTGGACATTCACGAGCTAATGGGGCCAACGTCCTGACTTTC
CASGHSRANGANVLTF
>TRBJ1-1|NA|TRBD1|TRBV10-2
TGCGCCAGCACTCCACAGGGGGCTAGGGTCGACACTGAAGCTTTCTTT
CASTPQGARVDTEAFF
>TRBJ1-1|NA|NA|TRBV27
TGTGCCAGCACCCTCTCGACTGCCGGCGGGACTGAAGCTTTCTTT
CASTLSTAGGTEAFF
>TRBJ2-3|NA|TRBD2|TRBV7-6
TGTGCCAGCAGCTTAGCGCGGCTAGCGGGAGGGCATGGAACAGATACGCAGTATTTT
CASSLARLAGGHGTDTQYF
>TRBJ2-4|NA|NA|TRBV10-3
TGTGCCATCAGTGAGAGGGGATTAAACATTCAGTACTTC
CAISERGLNIQYF
>TRBJ1-2|few|NA|TRBV6-6
TGTGCCAGCAGTTACTCGGGCGGGAATAACTATGGCTACACCTTC
CASSYSGGNNYGYTF
>TRBJ2-7|NA|NA|TRBV19
TGTGCCAGTAGTCCCCGGACAGCGTACTCCTACGAGCAGTACTTC
CASSPRTAYSYEQYF
>TRBJ2-1|NA|NA|TRBV7-9
TGTGCCAGCAGCTTACTCGGGGGAAGGAATGAGCAGTTCTTC
CASSLLGGRNEQFF